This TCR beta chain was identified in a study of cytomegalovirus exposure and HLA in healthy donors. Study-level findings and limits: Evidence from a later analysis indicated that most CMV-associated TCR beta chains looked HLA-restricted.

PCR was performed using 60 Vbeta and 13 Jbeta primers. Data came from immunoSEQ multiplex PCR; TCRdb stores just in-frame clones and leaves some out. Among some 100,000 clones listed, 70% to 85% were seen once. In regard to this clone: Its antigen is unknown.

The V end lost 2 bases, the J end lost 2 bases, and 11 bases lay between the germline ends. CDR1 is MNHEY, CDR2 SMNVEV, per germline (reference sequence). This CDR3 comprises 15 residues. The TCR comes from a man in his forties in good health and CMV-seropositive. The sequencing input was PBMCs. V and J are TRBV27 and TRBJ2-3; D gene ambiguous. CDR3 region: CASSLTTPSTDTQYF. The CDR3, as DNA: TGTGCCAGCAGTTTAACTACCCCCTCCACAGATACGCAGTATTTT.